The 23 T cell receptor beta chains listed next were all sequenced from one sample in a study of CD8 T cells in Susac syndrome. With random hexamers, reverse transcription was performed on about 0.45 to 1 ug of RNA. From the immunoSEQ multiplex PCR reads, TCRdb called clonotypes with MiXCR, one entry per CDR3 protein. Of about 430,000 distinct CDR3 sequences listed, more than 80% are singletons. Sequencing used CD8+ T cells from PBMCs. The receptor set was obtained from a human donor with multiple sclerosis.

The chain joins TRBV20-1 to TRBJ1-2, with D possibly being TRBD1 (6 bases). Germline CDR1 and CDR2: DFQATT and SNEGSKA (reference sequence). The CDR3 extends over 13 amino acids. Trimming left V 0 bases short and J 7 bases short, with 12 bases between. The CDR3: CSARDLTGSGYTF. The CDR3 DNA reads as TGCAGTGCTAGAGATCTGACAGGCAGTGGCTACACCTTC.

V usage is TRBV12-3 or TRBV12-4 and J usage is TRBJ2-1; tentatively, D is TRBD2 (6 bases). The CDR3 is 14 amino acids. The germline V and J ends were trimmed by 2 bases and 7 bases, with 12 bases remaining between them. Written as DNA, the CDR3 is TGTGCCAGCAGTTTAAATCCCGCGGGAAATGAGCAGTTCTTC. It encodes CASSLNPAGNEQFF.

The chain joins TRBV29-1 to TRBJ2-7; a weak D match, TRBD1 (6 bases). V lost 3 bases and J 7 bases, leaving 10 bases between the germline ends. CDR1 and CDR2 from the germline V gene are SQVTM and ANQGSEA. There are 11 residues in the CDR3. CDR3 DNA sequence: TGCAGCGTTGATAAGGGGGATGAGCAGTACTTC. The encoded protein is CSVDKGDEQYF.

The genes are TRBV7-9 and TRBJ1-2; 7 nucleotides agree with TRBD1. Germline V gene sequence: CDR1 SEHNR, CDR2 FQNEAQ (reference sequence). The CDR3 is 15 residues long. V shed 5 bases, J shed 5 bases, and the junction held 11 bases outside the gene matches. The CDR3 sequence: CASSQGTAFLYGYTF. In nucleotides, the CDR3 is TGTGCCAGCAGCCAGGGGACAGCATTTTTGTATGGCTACACCTTC.

The J gene is TRBJ1-2, the V gene TRBV5-4; D perhaps matches TRBD1 (5 bases). The CDR3 has 16 residues. The V end lost 7 bases, the J end lost 5 bases, and 24 bases lay between the germline ends. The germline CDR1 and CDR2 sequences are SGHNT and YYREEE (reference sequence). CDR3 sequence (DNA): TGTGCCAGCGGAGCTTTCATGTCAGGGCAGGATTATGGCTACACCTTC. Its translation: CASGAFMSGQDYGYTF.

V gene TRBV7-8 combines with J gene TRBJ1-1, with D maybe TRBD1 (6 bases). Germline V CDR1 and CDR2: SGHVS, FQNEAQ. V lost 4 bases and J lost 6, with 15 bases in between. This CDR3 contains 14 residues. In DNA form, the CDR3 reads TGTGCCAGCAGCTCGCCCGGACAGACCGCTGAAGCTTTCTTT. It specifies CASSSPGQTAEAFF.

V is TRBV30 and J is TRBJ2-1; TRBD2 agrees at 13 bases. Germline lookup yields CDR1 GTSNPN and CDR2 SVGIG (reference sequence). The ends lost 2 bases at V and 5 bases at J; junction bases unmatched: 9. This CDR3 has 17 residues. This CDR3 reads CAWSRYLGTSGNNEQFF. The CDR3 nucleotides are TGTGCCTGGAGTCGGTACCTCGGGACTAGCGGGAACAATGAGCAGTTCTTC.

This chain joins TRBV6-1 and TRBJ2-7; 11 bases agree with TRBD1. J gave up 4 bases and V 1 base, and 9 bases lay outside the gene matches. Germline loops: CDR1 MNHNS, CDR2 SASEGT. The CDR3 is made up of 17 amino acids. As DNA, the CDR3 is TGTGCCAGCAGTGAAGATACCTGGACAGGGGGCGGGTACGAGCAGTACTTC. Amino acid sequence: CASSEDTWTGGGYEQYF.

The V and J genes are TRBV7-9 and TRBJ2-3, with TRBD2 matching 12 bases. J lost 4 bases, V lost 2 bases, and 4 bases had no gene match. Germline V gives CDR1 SEHNR, CDR2 FQNEAQ (reference sequence). The CDR3 is made up of 16 amino acids. CDR3 sequence (DNA): TGTGCCAGCAGCTTAAGACTAGCGGGGGACCCAGATACGCAGTATTTT. Residues: CASSLRLAGDPDTQYF.

V usage is TRBV7-9 and J usage is TRBJ2-7; 7 bases line up with TRBD2. Germline-derived CDR1 and CDR2 are SEHNR and FQNEAQ (reference sequence). J lost 4 bases, V lost 5 bases, and 11 bases had no gene match. The CDR3 covers 15 residues. This CDR3 is CASSPPSGPEYEQYF. The CDR3 nucleotides read TGTGCCAGCAGCCCCCCTAGCGGTCCGGAGTACGAGCAGTACTTC.

CDR3 region: CASSLGTGVDEQFF. The CDR3 DNA follows: TGTGCCAGCAGTTTAGGGACAGGGGTCGATGAGCAGTTCTTC. This chain uses TRBV27 with TRBJ2-1; TRBD1 matches at 10 bases. Germline V CDR1 and CDR2: MNHEY, SMNVEV (reference sequence). The CDR3 sequence is 14 residues long. V shed 2 bases and J 8 bases; nucleotides not matched to a gene: 3.

This rearrangement joins TRBV5-1 to TRBJ1-1; TRBD1 matches 11 bases. This CDR3 is 15 amino acids long. The germline CDR1 and CDR2 sequences are SGHRS and YFSETQ. V was pared by 4 bases and J by 5 bases, with 7 bases of the junction left unmatched. CDR3 sequence: CASSVGTGGRTEAFF. CDR3 sequence (DNA): TGCGCCAGCAGCGTCGGGACAGGGGGAAGAACTGAAGCTTTCTTT. The variable domain in full, completed from reference TRBV5-1 and TRBJ1-1, reads KAGVTQTPRYLIKTRGQQVTLSCSPISGHRSVSWYQQTPGQGLQFLFEYFSETQRNKGNFPGRFSGRQFSNSRSEMNVSTLELGDSALYLCASSVGTGGRTEAFFGQGTRLTVV.

The chain recombines TRBV3-1 with TRBJ2-7, with D maybe TRBD1 (6 bases). Germline V CDR1 and CDR2: LGHDT, YNNKEL (reference sequence). V lost 4 bases and J 6 bases, leaving 13 bases between the germline ends. This CDR3 has 13 amino acids. The chain's CDR3 is CASSLTGQIEQYF. CDR3 DNA: TGTGCCAGCAGCCTAACAGGGCAAATCGAGCAGTACTTC.

CDR3 DNA: TGTGCCAGCAGTTTAGGCGGGGGGGCCCACAATGAGCAGTTCTTC. It translates to CASSLGGGAHNEQFF. This chain links TRBV27 with TRBJ2-1, with 9 bases lining up with TRBD2. CDR3 size: 15 residues. Trimming removed 2 bases from V and 5 bases from J; junction bases left unmatched: 4. Germline loops: CDR1 MNHEY, CDR2 SMNVEV (reference sequence).

The chain carries TRBV5-1 and TRBJ2-3, with 8 bases fitting TRBD2. The germline gives CDR1 SGHRS, CDR2 YFSETQ. The CDR3 consists of 19 residues. The J segment lost 4 bases and the V segment lost 0 bases, leaving 16 bases of the junction unmatched. Here the CDR3 DNA reads TGCGCCAGCAGCTTGGAAGTCGTAGCGGGACCCGATGGCTCAGATACGCAGTATTTT. Amino acid sequence: CASSLEVVAGPDGSDTQYF.

This chain connects TRBV28 to TRBJ2-1, with D maybe TRBD1 (5 bases). Trimming stripped 4 bases from V and 1 base from J, with 14 bases between. CDR1 is MDHEN and CDR2 is SYDVKM in the germline V gene. CDR3 length equals 16 residues. CDR3: CASSSVQVESYNEQFF. The CDR3 coding sequence is TGTGCCAGCAGTTCGGTACAGGTGGAATCCTACAATGAGCAGTTCTTC.

The genes are TRBV27 and TRBJ2-1; 8 nucleotides line up with TRBD2. The length of the CDR3 is 14 residues. J lost 2 bases, V lost 7 bases, and 4 bases had no gene match. Looked up from germline, CDR1 is MNHEY and CDR2 is SMNVEV (reference sequence). The CDR3 DNA sequence: TGTGCCAGCACCCGGGGGGGCCCCTACAATGAGCAGTTCTTC. Its protein product is CASTRGGPYNEQFF.

Comment on this clonotype: With a much larger clone just one base away, this may be a read error. The J gene is TRBJ2-7, the V gene TRBV12-3 or TRBV12-4, with 9 bases lining up with TRBD1. This CDR3 is 14 amino acids long. J gave up 3 bases and V 1 base, and 1 base lay outside the gene matches. CDR3 in amino acids: CASSLETGGYEQYF. CDR3 sequence (DNA): TGTGCCAGCAGTTTAGAGACAGGGGGCTACGAGCAGTACTTC.

The V call is TRBV2, the J call TRBJ1-2; D is undetermined. The CDR3 length is 14 residues. Trimming pared 5 bases from V and 6 bases from J, leaving 16 bases between. Germline V CDR1 and CDR2: SNHLY, FYNNEI. DNA for the CDR3: TGTGCCAGCAGTCCTCTCGGGGTTTCAAATGGCTACACCTTC. Amino acid sequence: CASSPLGVSNGYTF.

The chain carries TRBV12-5 and TRBJ2-7; D possibly matches TRBD1 or TRBD2 (7 bases each). This CDR3 is 16 amino acids long. The germline CDR1 and CDR2 sequences are LGHNT and FRNRAP. The V end lost 2 bases, the J end lost 3 bases, and 17 bases lay between the germline ends. The CDR3 here is CASGLTSDREGYEQYF. CDR3 nucleotides: TGTGCTAGTGGTTTGACTTCCGACAGGGAGGGCTACGAGCAGTACTTC.

The rearrangement links TRBV6-2 or TRBV6-3 to TRBJ2-1; D might be TRBD1 or TRBD2, each matching 5 bases. Germline V lookup: CDR1 MNHEY, CDR2 SVGEGT. V was cut by 6 bases and J by 4 bases, with 10 bases left in between. The CDR3 is 13 amino acids. CDR3 loop: CASRGTDYNEQFF. CDR3 coding DNA: TGTGCCAGCAGGGGGACCGATTACAATGAGCAGTTCTTC.

The chain is built from TRBV29-1 and TRBJ2-1, with TRBD2 matching over 10 bases. The ends lost 7 bases at V and 1 base at J; junction bases unmatched: 4. Germline V gives CDR1 SQVTM, CDR2 ANQGSEA. This CDR3 spans 14 amino acids. DNA of the CDR3: TGCAGCGGGTATAGCGGGAGGTCCTACAATGAGCAGTTCTTC. Amino acid sequence: CSGYSGRSYNEQFF.

This sequence joins TRBV12-3 or TRBV12-4 and TRBJ2-5; possibly TRBD1 or TRBD2 for D (5 bases each). The V and J ends lost 6 bases and 7 bases respectively, with 12 bases between them. The CDR3 is 12 amino acids. CDR3: CASSRDGVTQYF. The DNA of the CDR3 is TGTGCCAGCAGCAGGGACGGCGTGACCCAGTACTTC.